This TCR beta chain was sequenced in a study of shared clonotypes between healthy human individuals (dated by TCRdb to between 2020 and 2021). Describing the broader study: The cohort comprised a couple of women and three men aged 18 to 49 years. For each donor, three plates each were used for CD4 naive and CD4 memory, two plates were used for CD8 naive, and one plate was used for CD8 memory. The study deeply sequenced blood TCR repertoires of roughly five healthy adults to estimate repertoire size and the extent of clonotype sharing between individuals. To increase sequencing depth and limit assay-specific biases, TCR repertoire library preparation and sequencing were carried out by different laboratories using diverse techniques. Each donor's leukapheresis produced roughly between roughly 0.85 and 9.5 billion PBMCs. What the research found in general, with its limitations: Sampling was limited to blood, and TCR repertoires in tissue likely differ from TCR repertoires in blood. Sharing across several donors was observed for approximately 5% of naive CD4, about 4% of naive CD8, over 2% of memory CD4, and over 0.3% of memory CD8 clonotypes. Naive subsets generally had larger estimated clonotype richness than memory subsets. Based on pairwise subsampling, the degree of clonotype sharing among donors was expected to be affected by sequencing depth. Because the study included a small number of donors, the genetic and exposure-history diversity represented was limited. Even with the large sequencing depth, rarefaction of the sorted-subset datasets indicated that sequencing was incomplete. Compared with non-shared clonotypes, clonotypes shared by all four sorted-subset donors had higher generation probabilities.

The donors were healthy, HIV-negative adults with no recently reported acute infections or vaccinations. Every donor was a Caucasian adult residing in Nashville, Tennessee, USA. CD4+ T cells were enriched through magnetic negative selection, after which naive cells were positively selected on CD45RA and the remaining negative fraction served as the memory subset. Blood was obtained by leukapheresis, after which PBMCs were separated by Ficoll-Histopaque density gradient centrifugation and cryopreserved in liquid nitrogen vapor phase. Purity and quantity of every magnetically sorted T cell population were checked by analytical flow cytometry. Each sorted fraction had its genomic DNA isolated and then quantified by UV absorbance on a Nanodrop 2000c. As encoded in the germline V gene, CDR1 is MDHEN while CDR2 is SYDVKM. V is pared back by 7 bases and J by 3 bases, with 12 bases lying between the germline termini. The CDR3 goes from the cysteine to the phenylalanine over 13 residues. Just the 39-base CDR3 DNA is kept, in frame starting at base 1.

Using the deep immunoSEQ assay, TCR CDR3 regions were amplified from genomic DNA by multiplex PCR. Extracted genomic DNA from each cell subset was distributed evenly across all wells of several immunoSEQ 96-well plates, and each plate was treated as a replicate. For sorted subsets, approximately 210 ng genomic DNA, equal to 30,000 to 35,000 T cell genomes, was loaded into each replicate PCR. Purified libraries were quantified with a Qubit 3.0 fluorometer, sized on a Bioanalyzer 2100, and re-quantified with the KAPA Library Quantification kit. Each immunoSEQ 96-well plate was sequenced on its own single-read 150-cycle Illumina NextSeq 550 flow cell. The original pipeline was this. Because the immunoSEQ output included only junctional sequences and no quality scores, the filtering could not be the same as the filtering used for full-length reads. Sequences were annotated with PyIR, a Python wrapper for IgBLAST v1.9, using IMGT germline references to assign V/J genes and CDR3. Reads were removed for weak V/J assignments (E-value above 1e-6), missing CDR3, stop codons, out-of-frame junctions, or ambiguous translated residues. A V3J clonotype was defined by an identical inferred V gene, J gene, and CDR3 amino acid sequence. To compute the percentage overlap between repertoires, the number of shared unique clonotypes was divided by the size of the smaller repertoire. RTK rarefaction, the Chao1 estimator, and Recon v2.1 estimates of unobserved clonotypes were used to assess repertoire richness. Generation probabilities for all TCRbeta clonotypes obtained by the gDNA method from several donors were computed using OLGA. This immuneACCESS table, as held by TCRdb, lists in-frame sequences with V and J called but not all clones. Of the missing ones, under half trace to an unresolved V gene in checked studies; the others have no known cause. That table supplies the V and J calls and clone size; D and trimming were determined from the DNA. The table for this sample lists about 710,000 clones; 55% to 85% of them were counted only once. Of the sample, around 2% is held by the ten largest clones.

A remark on this clone: There is no known antigen for this receptor. Base quality data are lacking; no much larger clone is found one base away.

The receptor comes from a woman aged 30 to 39 in good health. The sequenced sample was memory CD4+ T cells sorted from blood. Explained via the paper, the cell subset or site label denotes: CD45RA-negative fraction. The receptor chain draws on TRBV28 and TRBJ1-2; perhaps TRBD1 is the D gene, with 5 bases matching. The bases read TGTGCCAGCACCTCGGGACTCCACTATGGCTACACCTTC. This gives the protein CASTSGLHYGYTF.